The 31 T cell receptor beta chains given below trace back to one sample, sequenced in a study of metastatic and nonmetastatic thyroid tumors. The entire patient cohort was treatment-naive prior to thyroid surgery. TCRdb re-analyzed the PCR reads using MiXCR. Here the sample spans 20,000 to 25,000 clones, around 12% being singletons. The sample consisted of blood. The origin of the receptors is a female donor with papillary thyroid cancer or a benign thyroid nodule (not recorded which). Some clones in this sample may be carry-over from other donors' samples.

This clone was found many times. The chain carries TRBV5-1 and TRBJ1-2; TRBD1 matches 8 bases. CDR1 is SGHRS and CDR2 is YFSETQ in the germline V gene. After removal of 3 bases from V and 7 bases from J, the junction contained 8 bases not matched to a gene. This CDR3 has 14 amino acids. For the CDR3, the DNA is TGCGCCAGCAGCTCCGGACAGGGACTGGGTGGCTACACCTTC. Amino acid sequence: CASSSGQGLGGYTF.

On this clone: The junction differs from germline at one of its ends, possibly a read error. This chain connects TRBV6-2 or TRBV6-3 to TRBJ2-3; TRBD1 matches at 8 bases. The CDR3 covers 14 residues. CDR1 and CDR2 from the germline V gene are MNHEY and SVGEGT. CDR3 sequence reads: CASRDREETYTHYF. The CDR3 DNA is TGTGCCAGCAGGGACAGGGAAGAGACATATACGCATTATTTT.

In this sample, this clone turned up many times. CDR3 in amino acids: CASSLTLTGGAYEQYF. The CDR3 nucleotides are TGCGCCAGCAGCTTGACACTCACCGGGGGGGCCTACGAGCAGTACTTC. The gene calls are TRBV5-1 and TRBJ2-7; 8 bases agree with TRBD2. This CDR3 region has 16 residues. The V and J ends lost 1 base and 2 bases, in that order; junction bases with no gene match: 8. CDR1 SGHRS and CDR2 YFSETQ come from the germline V gene.

This clone has a count of ten or more. The chain joins TRBV6-4 to TRBJ2-6; 7 nucleotides align to TRBD1. Germline values: CDR1 MRHNA, CDR2 SNTAGT. The V gene end was trimmed by 6 bases and the J gene end by 1 base; junction bases not matched to a gene: 6. The CDR3 sequence is 16 residues long. The CDR3 DNA is TGTGCCAGCAGACAGACAGGGAGTTCTGGGGCCAACGTCCTGACTTTC. Translating it yields CASRQTGSSGANVLTF.

This clone was picked up a small number of times. J is TRBJ1-4 and V is TRBV6-1, with D perhaps TRBD1 (6 bases). Germline CDR1 reads MNHNS; CDR2 reads SASEGT. The CDR3 covers 13 residues. With 6 bases removed from V and 8 bases from J, the gap between germline ends came to 13 bases. The CDR3 DNA sequence: TGTGCCAGCAGCTTGGGACATCGAGAAAAACTGTTTTTT. Translation gives CASSLGHREKLFF.

Worth noting for this clone: Germline and junction disagree at one end, which may indicate a read error. This chain links TRBV7-8 with TRBJ2-2; D perhaps matches TRBD1 (6 bases). CDR1 and CDR2 from the germline V gene are SGHVS and FQNEAQ. The CDR3 spans 16 residues. Written as DNA, the CDR3 is TGTGCCAGCAGCCCCGGGCTGTCTAGGGACACCGGTGAGCTGTTTTTT. This sequence encodes CASSPGLSRDTGELFF. Full variable domain (rest looked up from reference TRBV7-8 and TRBJ2-2): GAGVSQSPRYKVAKRGQDVALRCDPISGHVSLFWYQQALGQGPEFLTYFQNEAQLDKSGLPSDRFFAERPEGSVSTLKIQRTQQEDSAVYLCASSPGLSRDTGELFFGEGSRLTVL.

This clone was detected ten times or more. The J gene is TRBJ1-1, the V gene TRBV9, with unresolved D. The germline gives CDR1 SGDLS, CDR2 YYNGEE. The ends were cut back, 4 bases at V and 6 bases at J, with 10 bases in the middle. This CDR3 comprises 12 residues. CDR3 coding DNA: TGTGCCAGCAGCCCCGGTGGGCCTGAAGCTTTCTTT. This translates into CASSPGGPEAFF.

Notes on this clone: The junction shows a germline mismatch at one end, possibly a read error. J is TRBJ1-1 and V is TRBV3-1; D is ambiguous. The CDR3 has 13 residues. The germline V gene has CDR1 LGHDT and CDR2 YNNKEL (reference sequence). This CDR3 is CASRLGVNTEAFF. The CDR3 DNA reads TGTGCCAGCAGACTGGGAGTTAACACAGAAGCTTTCTTT.

This clone was counted many times. V gene TRBV3-1 combines with J gene TRBJ1-2, with D perhaps TRBD1 (6 bases). The CDR3 extends over 13 amino acids. From germline, CDR1 is LGHDT and CDR2 YNNKEL (reference sequence). V was shortened by 4 bases and J by 4 bases, with 10 bases between the two germline ends. The CDR3 region is CASSLGHTYGYTF. Written as DNA, the CDR3 is TGTGCCAGCAGCCTGGGACATACCTATGGCTACACCTTC.

This clone was recorded at least ten times. The chain is built from TRBV27 and TRBJ2-3, with D unclear. The CDR3 contains 12 residues. Germline V gene sequence: CDR1 MNHEY, CDR2 SMNVEV (reference sequence). Trimming stripped 5 bases from V and 1 base from J, with 4 bases between. CDR3 sequence (DNA): TGTGCCAGCAGTCCGCGCACAGATACGCAGTATTTT. It specifies CASSPRTDTQYF.

This clone was picked up many times. V and J are TRBV3-1 and TRBJ1-2; possibly TRBD1 for D (5 bases). Germline-derived CDR1 and CDR2 are LGHDT and YNNKEL (reference sequence). The CDR3 has 15 amino acids. V lost 0 bases, J lost 4 bases, and 12 bases lay in between. The CDR3 DNA reads TGTGCCAGCAGCCAAGATCAGGGCGGGCTCTATGGCTACACCTTC. It translates to CASSQDQGGLYGYTF.

As to this clone: Germline is not matched at one junction end, which may reflect a read error. V gene TRBV28 combines with J gene TRBJ2-6; 8 bases are shared with TRBD2. The CDR3 has 12 residues. Germline V CDR1 and CDR2: MDHEN, SYDVKM. The chain's CDR3 is CAISSGSGGCTF. The CDR3 DNA sequence: TGTGCCATCAGTTCCGGGAGCGGGGGCTGCACCTTC.

In its sample, this clone was seen many times. CDR3 region: CSVEDGTYEQYF. In nucleotides, the CDR3 is TGCAGCGTTGAAGACGGTACCTACGAGCAGTACTTC. The chain combines TRBV29-1 with TRBJ2-7; D not resolved. Germline lookup yields CDR1 SQVTM and CDR2 ANQGSEA. Trimming removed 0 bases from V and 2 bases from J, with 5 bases in between. This CDR3 contains 12 residues.

This clone was counted ten times or more. This chain uses TRBV7-6 with TRBJ2-5; 9 bases fit TRBD2. The germline CDR1 and CDR2 sequences are SGHVS and FNYEAQ. The trim removed 3 bases at V and 7 bases at J, leaving 12 bases unmatched. CDR3 length: 16 residues. The CDR3, as DNA: TGTGCCAGCAGCTTGGAGCGCGGGGGGGCCGTAGGGACCCAGTACTTC. Its translation: CASSLERGGAVGTQYF.

Ten or more counts support this clone. V is TRBV4-2 and J is TRBJ1-2; possibly TRBD1 for D (6 bases). The germline CDR1 and CDR2 sequences are LGHNA and YNFKEQ. The CDR3 is made up of 15 amino acids. V was shortened by 0 bases and J by 4 bases, with 12 bases between the two germline ends. CDR3 region: CASSQDTGQTYGYTF. CDR3 DNA: TGTGCCAGCAGCCAAGATACTGGACAGACCTATGGCTACACCTTC.

This clone was detected many times. The chain recombines TRBV5-1 with TRBJ1-1; D is unresolved. V shed 1 base and J shed 3 bases, with 16 bases lying between them. Per the germline V gene, CDR1 is SGHRS and CDR2 is YFSETQ. This CDR3 is 16 amino acids long. The CDR3 DNA sequence: TGCGCCAGCAGCTTGTCGATGAGGGCGTCCCACACTGAAGCTTTCTTT. This codes for CASSLSMRASHTEAFF.

Turning to this clone: Mismatch with germline at one junction end may stem from a read error. This sequence joins TRBV6-1 and TRBJ2-2; tentative D call: TRBD2 (6 bases). The CDR3 extends over 14 amino acids. Germline CDR1 and CDR2: MNHNS and SASEGT. This chain's CDR3 is CASSLDTNTGGLFF. The CDR3 DNA sequence: TGTGCCAGCAGCCTGGACACTAACACCGGGGGGCTGTTTTTT.

This chain uses TRBV6-2 or TRBV6-3 with TRBJ2-5, with 12 bases identical to TRBD2. With 2 bases clipped from V and 2 bases from J, the junction kept 6 bases outside the gene matches. Germline V gives CDR1 MNHEY, CDR2 SVGEGT. CDR3 length: 17 amino acids. The CDR3 sequence: CASSYLRTSGEQETQYF. In DNA, the CDR3 is TGTGCCAGCAGTTACCTTAGGACTAGCGGGGAACAAGAGACCCAGTACTTC.

The chain joins TRBV28 to TRBJ2-3; 10 nucleotides line up with TRBD2. The CDR3 loop spans 16 amino acids. V lost 5 bases and J lost 7; bases outside the gene matches: 12. Germline V gene lookup returns CDR1 MDHEN and CDR2 SYDVKM. CDR3 residues: CASSRSGRVRTYTQYF. CDR3 bases: TGTGCCAGCAGTCGAAGCGGGAGGGTGAGAACATATACGCAGTATTTT. Combining the CDR3 with reference TRBV28 and TRBJ2-3 gives the whole variable domain DVKVTQSSRYLVKRTGEKVFLECVQDMDHENMFWYRQDPGLGLRLIYFSYDVKMKEKGDIPEGYSVSREKKERFSLILESASTNQTSMYLCASSRSGRVRTYTQYFGPGTRLTVL.

This clone was detected many times. The J gene is TRBJ2-5, the V gene TRBV2, with a weak D call TRBD2 (5 bases). The germline V gene has CDR1 SNHLY and CDR2 FYNNEI. The V end was cut by 8 bases, the J end by 5 bases, with 18 bases between. This CDR3 has 14 amino acids. This CDR3 is CASAPISGSETQYF. The CDR3 DNA follows: TGTGCCAGCGCCCCGATCAGCGGATCGGAGACCCAGTACTTC.

In this sample, this clone turned up many times. The sample contains more than one DNA sequence encoding this CDR3. V usage is TRBV28 and J usage is TRBJ2-1, with 8 bases aligning to TRBD1. The V and J ends lost 4 bases and 6 bases, in that order; junction bases with no gene match: 5. In germline, CDR1 is MDHEN, CDR2 SYDVKM. CDR3 length: 14 residues. CDR3 amino acids: CASSSPGQGNEQFF. The CDR3 DNA reads TGTGCCAGCAGTTCCCCTGGACAGGGCAATGAGCAGTTCTTC. Variable domain in full (rest from reference TRBV28 and TRBJ2-1): DVKVTQSSRYLVKRTGEKVFLECVQDMDHENMFWYRQDPGLGLRLIYFSYDVKMKEKGDIPEGYSVSREKKERFSLILESASTNQTSMYLCASSSPGQGNEQFFGPGTRLTVL.

In this sample, this clone turned up many times. This rearrangement joins TRBV5-1 to TRBJ1-6; D call uncertain. Germline CDR1 reads SGHRS; CDR2 reads YFSETQ. Deletions cut 0 bases from V and 7 bases from J, with 5 bases between. This CDR3 contains 13 residues. The chain's CDR3 is CASSLEGNSPLHF. CDR3 coding DNA: TGCGCCAGCAGCTTGGAAGGGAATTCACCCCTCCACTTT.

This clone came up many times. This sequence joins TRBV7-6 and TRBJ1-6, with D possibly matching TRBD1 (5 bases). The germline V and J ends were trimmed by 5 bases and 4 bases, with 12 bases remaining between them. The germline V gene encodes CDR1 SGHVS and CDR2 FNYEAQ. CDR3 size: 15 residues. Here the CDR3 DNA reads TGTGCCAGCAGCCAGACAGCTCCTTATAATTCACCCCTCCACTTT. Encoded protein: CASSQTAPYNSPLHF.

This clone was recorded many times. CDR3 protein: CSARVLNTEAFF. CDR3 DNA sequence: TGCAGTGCTAGAGTTTTGAACACTGAAGCTTTCTTT. The chain combines TRBV20-1 with TRBJ1-1, with D unclear. The V and J ends lost 1 base and 0 bases respectively, with 3 bases between them. CDR3 length equals 12 residues. Germline V lookup: CDR1 DFQATT, CDR2 SNEGSKA (reference sequence).

The sample holds many counts of this clone. The chain employs TRBV9 and TRBJ2-1, with a weak D call TRBD2 (5 bases). Trimming shortened V by 0 bases and J by 0 bases, and 7 bases separated the two germline ends. CDR1 and CDR2 from the germline V gene are SGDLS and YYNGEE. The CDR3 is made up of 15 amino acids. The DNA for the CDR3 is TGTGCCAGCAGCGTAGCGGGAATCTCCTACAATGAGCAGTTCTTC. It encodes CASSVAGISYNEQFF.

This clone has only a few counts. A read error is possible here, since a much larger clone lies one base away. CDR3 bases: TGTGCCAGCAGTGTTCAAGAGACCCATTACTTC. Translation: CASSVQETHYF. This chain connects TRBV28 to TRBJ2-5; D gene uncertain. The CDR3 length is 11 residues. Germline CDR1 MDHEN, CDR2 SYDVKM.

The table lists this clone with many counts. This same CDR3 is encoded by further DNA sequences in the sample. The CDR3 reads CASSRKTGQGNSPLHF. CDR3 bases: TGTGCCAGCAGCCGAAAGACGGGACAGGGGAATTCACCCCTCCACTTT. The J gene is TRBJ1-6, the V gene TRBV11-2, with TRBD1 identical over 10 bases. V lost 5 bases and J lost 7; bases outside the gene matches: 8. This CDR3 is 16 amino acids long. Per germline, CDR1 SGHAT and CDR2 FQNNGV.

This clone was counted ten times or more. V usage is TRBV24-1 and J usage is TRBJ2-5; 10 bases line up with TRBD1. Germline V gene sequence: CDR1 KGHDR, CDR2 SFDVKD. Trimming took 10 bases from V and 0 from J; bases not matched to a gene: 1. This CDR3 comprises 13 residues. CDR3 in DNA: TGTGCCACGGGACAGGGGTACCAAGAGACCCAGTACTTC. Amino acids: CATGQGYQETQYF.

This clone was counted at least ten times. This chain uses TRBV5-1 with TRBJ2-2; perhaps TRBD2 as D (7 bases). The germline CDR1 and CDR2 sequences are SGHRS and YFSETQ. This CDR3 has 15 residues. Trimming cost V 3 bases and J 6 bases, with 15 bases left between them. CDR3: CASSSATGRAGELFF. Written as DNA, the CDR3 is TGCGCCAGCAGCTCCGCTACAGGGAGGGCCGGGGAGCTGTTTTTT.

By share, this clone counts as medium-sized. This rearrangement joins TRBV19 to TRBJ1-1, with D perhaps matching TRBD1 (6 bases). The CDR3 covers 15 residues. Trimming removed 2 bases from V and 1 base from J, with 11 bases in between. CDR1 LNHDA and CDR2 SQIVND come from the germline V gene (reference sequence). DNA of the CDR3: TGTGCCAGTAGTATAACAGGGTTCTCGAACACTGAAGCTTTCTTT. It is translated as CASSITGFSNTEAFF. Drawing the rest from reference TRBV19 and TRBJ1-1, the complete variable domain is DGGITQSPKYLFRKEGQNVTLSCEQNLNHDAMYWYRQDPGQGLRLIYYSQIVNDFQKGDIAEGYSVSREKKESFPLTVTSAQKNPTAFYLCASSITGFSNTEAFFGQGTRLTVV.

This clone appeared many times. CDR3 loop: CASRPPPGGRGEQYF. The CDR3 region has the DNA TGTGCCAGCAGGCCCCCCCCAGGGGGTCGTGGGGAGCAGTACTTC. The rearrangement links TRBV6-2 or TRBV6-3 to TRBJ2-7, with 7 nucleotides matching TRBD1. The CDR3 sequence is 15 residues long. CDR1 MNHEY and CDR2 SVGEGT come from the germline V gene. V was clipped by 6 bases and J by 7 bases; unmatched bases: 15.